These 7 T cell receptor beta chains were sequenced from one sample in a study of T cell changes during pregnancy in multiple sclerosis. Some clones are missing from TCRdb's copy, which holds only in-frame ones; the method was immunoSEQ multiplex PCR. The sample records 35,000 to 50,000 clones, approximately 90% being singletons. The sequences come from CD4+ T cells from peripheral blood mononuclear cells, collected after pregnancy. These receptors were taken from a female donor with multiple sclerosis, enrolled in a pregnancy study.

The V and J genes are TRBV6-6 and TRBJ2-7, with 8 bases aligning to TRBD2. V shed 5 bases and J 3 bases; nucleotides not matched to a gene: 3. Germline V CDR1 and CDR2: MNHNY, SVGAGI (reference sequence). CDR3 length: 13 residues. This CDR3 reads CASSGGLVYEQYF. DNA of the CDR3: TGTGCCAGCAGTGGGGGACTAGTCTACGAGCAGTACTTC.

The chain uses TRBV7-2 and TRBJ2-3; tentatively, D is TRBD2 (5 bases). The CDR3 loop spans 13 amino acids. Germline lookup yields CDR1 SGHTA and CDR2 FQGNSA. V was clipped by 2 bases and J by 4 bases, with 7 bases between them. The DNA of the CDR3 is TGTGCCAGCAGCTTAACAGCGGCAGATACGCAGTATTTT. Protein: CASSLTAADTQYF.

This clone was found once. V and J are TRBV2 and TRBJ2-7, with 11 bases lining up with TRBD1. This CDR3 is built from 14 residues. Per the germline V gene, CDR1 is SNHLY and CDR2 is FYNNEI. With 8 bases clipped from V and 7 bases from J, the junction kept 10 bases outside the gene matches. The CDR3 nucleotides are TGTGCCAGCGTGAGGGACAGGGGGGAAGGGGAGCAGTACTTC. Translated: CASVRDRGEGEQYF.

The V call is TRBV7-2, the J call TRBJ2-4, with D hard to call. This CDR3 has 14 amino acids. Germline V CDR1 and CDR2: SGHTA, FQGNSA. V was cut by 1 base and J by 5 bases, with 9 bases left in between. The CDR3 DNA sequence: TGTGCCAGCAGCTTAGGCTATGTGCAAAACATTCAGTACTTC. As protein: CASSLGYVQNIQYF.

The chain couples TRBV5-6 to TRBJ2-1; TRBD1 matches 9 bases. The ends lost 4 bases at V and 4 bases at J; junction bases unmatched: 6. CDR1 and CDR2 (germline): SGHDT, YYEEEE. CDR3 length: 15 residues. CDR3 DNA sequence: TGTGCCAGCAGCAGGGACAGGGCTCTATACAATGAGCAGTTCTTC. It is translated as CASSRDRALYNEQFF. The complete variable domain, with remaining parts taken from reference TRBV5-6 and TRBJ2-1, reads DAGVTQSPTHLIKTRGQQVTLRCSPKSGHDTVSWYQQALGQGPQFIFQYYEEEERQRGNFPDRFSGHQFPNYSSELNVNALLLGDSALYLCASSRDRALYNEQFFGPGTRLTVL.

The V call is TRBV12-5, the J call TRBJ2-3; 7 bases are shared with TRBD2. There are 15 residues in the CDR3. J was trimmed by 2 bases and V by 3 bases; bases with no gene match: 5. Germline loops: CDR1 LGHNT, CDR2 FRNRAP. CDR3 sequence (DNA): TGTGCTAGTGGTTTAAGGCTAGCGGACACAGATACGCAGTATTTT. It is translated as CASGLRLADTDTQYF.

CDR3 nucleotides: TGTGCCAGCAGTCAGACGGGACAGACCTCGAGAAACACCATATATTTT. This sequence encodes CASSQTGQTSRNTIYF. V gene TRBV6-6 combines with J gene TRBJ1-3; 7 bases match TRBD1. Germline CDR1 and CDR2: MNHNY and SVGAGI (reference sequence). This CDR3 comprises 16 residues. Trimming at V came to 5 bases and at J to 5 bases, leaving 12 bases not matched to a gene.